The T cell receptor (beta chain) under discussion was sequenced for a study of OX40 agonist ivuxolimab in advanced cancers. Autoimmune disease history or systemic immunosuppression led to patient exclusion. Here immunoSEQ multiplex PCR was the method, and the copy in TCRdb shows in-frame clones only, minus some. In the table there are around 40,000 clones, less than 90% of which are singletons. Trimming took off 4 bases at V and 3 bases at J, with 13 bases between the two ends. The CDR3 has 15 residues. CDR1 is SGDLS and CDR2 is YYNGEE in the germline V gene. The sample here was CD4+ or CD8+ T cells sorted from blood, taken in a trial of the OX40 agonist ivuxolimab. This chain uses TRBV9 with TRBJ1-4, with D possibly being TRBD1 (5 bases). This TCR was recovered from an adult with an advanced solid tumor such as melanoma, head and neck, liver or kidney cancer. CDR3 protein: CASSLGGHSNEKLFF. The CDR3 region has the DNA TGTGCCAGCAGCCTTGGGGGTCATTCTAATGAAAAACTGTTTTTT.